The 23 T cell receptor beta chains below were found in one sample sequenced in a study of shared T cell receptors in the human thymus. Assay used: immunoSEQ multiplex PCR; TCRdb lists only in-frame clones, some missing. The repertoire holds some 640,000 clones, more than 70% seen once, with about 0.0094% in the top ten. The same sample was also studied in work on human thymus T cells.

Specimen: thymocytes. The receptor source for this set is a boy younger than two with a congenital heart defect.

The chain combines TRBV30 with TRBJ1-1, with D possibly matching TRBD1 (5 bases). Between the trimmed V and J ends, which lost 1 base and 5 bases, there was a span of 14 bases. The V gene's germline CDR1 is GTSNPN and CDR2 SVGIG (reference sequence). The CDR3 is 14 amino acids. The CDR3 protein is CAWSAAGGETEAFF. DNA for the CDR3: TGTGCCTGGAGTGCCGCCGGGGGAGAGACTGAAGCTTTCTTT.

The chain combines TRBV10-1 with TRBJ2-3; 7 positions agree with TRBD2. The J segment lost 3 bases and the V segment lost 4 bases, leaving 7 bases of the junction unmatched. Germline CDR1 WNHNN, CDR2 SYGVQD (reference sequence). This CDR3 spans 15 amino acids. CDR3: CASSVSRGGTDTQYF. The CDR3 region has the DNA TGCGCCAGCAGTGTTTCTCGGGGAGGGACAGATACGCAGTATTTT.

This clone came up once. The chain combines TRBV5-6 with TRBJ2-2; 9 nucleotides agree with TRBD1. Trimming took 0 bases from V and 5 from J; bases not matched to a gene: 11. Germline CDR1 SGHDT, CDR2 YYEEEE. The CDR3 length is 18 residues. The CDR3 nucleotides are TGTGCCAGCAGCTTGGTTTTAAGTGGGACAGGGTATACCGGGGAGCTGTTTTTT. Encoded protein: CASSLVLSGTGYTGELFF.

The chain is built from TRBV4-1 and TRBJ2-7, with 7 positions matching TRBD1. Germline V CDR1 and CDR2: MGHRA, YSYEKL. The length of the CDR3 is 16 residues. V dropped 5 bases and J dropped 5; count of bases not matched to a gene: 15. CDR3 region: CASSYRRQGVSHEQYF. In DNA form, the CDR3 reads TGCGCCAGCAGCTACCGGAGGCAGGGGGTATCCCACGAGCAGTACTTC.

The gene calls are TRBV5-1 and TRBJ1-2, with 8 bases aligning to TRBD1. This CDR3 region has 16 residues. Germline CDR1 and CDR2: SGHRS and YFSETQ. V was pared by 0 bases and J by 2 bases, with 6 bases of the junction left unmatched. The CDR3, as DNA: TGCGCCAGCAGCTTGGTCTTGGACAGGGTAAACTATGGCTACACCTTC. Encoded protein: CASSLVLDRVNYGYTF.

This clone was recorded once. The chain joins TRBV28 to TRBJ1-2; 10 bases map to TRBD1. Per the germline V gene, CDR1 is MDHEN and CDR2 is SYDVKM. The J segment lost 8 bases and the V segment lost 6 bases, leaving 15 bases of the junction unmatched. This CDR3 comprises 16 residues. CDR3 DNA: TGTGCCAGCAGCCGTGGGACAGGGGATATATCGAGGGGCTACACCTTC. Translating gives CASSRGTGDISRGYTF.

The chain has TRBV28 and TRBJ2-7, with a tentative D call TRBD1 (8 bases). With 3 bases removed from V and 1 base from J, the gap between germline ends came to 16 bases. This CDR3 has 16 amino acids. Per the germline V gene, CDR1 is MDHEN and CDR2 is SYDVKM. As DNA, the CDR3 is TGTGCCAGCAGTTTGTCAGTACAGGGGGGGTCCTACGAGCAGTACTTC. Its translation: CASSLSVQGGSYEQYF.

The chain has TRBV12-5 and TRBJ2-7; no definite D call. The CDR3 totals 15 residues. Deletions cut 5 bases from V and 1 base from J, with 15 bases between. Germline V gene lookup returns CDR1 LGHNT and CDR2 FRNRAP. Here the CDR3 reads CASGPMTLDSYEQYF. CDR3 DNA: TGTGCTAGTGGTCCGATGACTCTCGATTCCTACGAGCAGTACTTC.

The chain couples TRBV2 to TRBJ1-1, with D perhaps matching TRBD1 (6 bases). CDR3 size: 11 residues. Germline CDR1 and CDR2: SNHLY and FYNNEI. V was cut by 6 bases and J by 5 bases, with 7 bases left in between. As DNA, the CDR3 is TGTGCCAGCAGGAGGGGGACTGAAGCTTTCTTT. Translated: CASRRGTEAFF.

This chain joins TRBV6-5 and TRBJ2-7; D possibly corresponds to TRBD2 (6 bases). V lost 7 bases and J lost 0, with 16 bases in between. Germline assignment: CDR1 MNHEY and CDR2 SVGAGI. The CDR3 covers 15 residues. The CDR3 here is CASNTSSEGSYEQYF. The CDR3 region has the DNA TGTGCCAGCAACACCTCTAGCGAAGGCTCCTACGAGCAGTACTTC.

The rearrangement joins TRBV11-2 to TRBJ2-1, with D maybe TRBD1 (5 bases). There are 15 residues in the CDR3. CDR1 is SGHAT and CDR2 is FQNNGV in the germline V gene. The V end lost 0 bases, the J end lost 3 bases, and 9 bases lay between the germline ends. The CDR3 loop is CASSLDFRVYNEQFF. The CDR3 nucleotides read TGTGCCAGCAGCTTAGATTTCAGGGTCTACAATGAGCAGTTCTTC.

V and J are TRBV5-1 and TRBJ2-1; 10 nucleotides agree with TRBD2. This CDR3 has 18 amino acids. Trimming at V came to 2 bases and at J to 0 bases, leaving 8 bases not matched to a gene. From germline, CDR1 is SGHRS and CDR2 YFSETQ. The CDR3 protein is CASSFGTSEKGSYNEQFF. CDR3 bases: TGCGCCAGCAGCTTCGGGACTAGCGAGAAGGGCTCCTACAATGAGCAGTTCTTC.

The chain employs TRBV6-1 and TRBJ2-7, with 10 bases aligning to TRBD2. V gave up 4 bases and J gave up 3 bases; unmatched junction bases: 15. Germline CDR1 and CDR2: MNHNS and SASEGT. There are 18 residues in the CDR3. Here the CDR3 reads CASSGLFSAGGDYYEQYF. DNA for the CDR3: TGTGCCAGCAGTGGCCTCTTTTCAGCGGGAGGGGATTACTACGAGCAGTACTTC.

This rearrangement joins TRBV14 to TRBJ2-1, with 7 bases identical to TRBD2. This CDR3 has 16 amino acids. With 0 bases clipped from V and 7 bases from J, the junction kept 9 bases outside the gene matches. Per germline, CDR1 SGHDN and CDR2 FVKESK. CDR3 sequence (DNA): TGTGCCAGCAGCCAAGAGTCTGCGGGAGAGGTGAATGAGCAGTTCTTC. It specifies CASSQESAGEVNEQFF. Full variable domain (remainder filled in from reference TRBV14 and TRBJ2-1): EAGVTQFPSHSVIEKGQTVTLRCDPISGHDNLYWYRRVMGKEIKFLLHFVKESKQDESGMPNNRFLAERTGGTYSTLKVQPAELEDSGVYFCASSQESAGEVNEQFFGPGTRLTVL.

For the CDR3, the DNA is TGTGCCAGCAGTTTAGGGGGGGGCCCTTCACTATATGGCTACACCTTC. Protein sequence: CASSLGGGPSLYGYTF. The V and J genes are TRBV27 and TRBJ1-2, with D perhaps TRBD1 (6 bases). The CDR3 runs to 16 residues. In germline, CDR1 is MNHEY, CDR2 SMNVEV (reference sequence). V lost 2 bases and J 5 bases, leaving 18 bases between the germline ends.

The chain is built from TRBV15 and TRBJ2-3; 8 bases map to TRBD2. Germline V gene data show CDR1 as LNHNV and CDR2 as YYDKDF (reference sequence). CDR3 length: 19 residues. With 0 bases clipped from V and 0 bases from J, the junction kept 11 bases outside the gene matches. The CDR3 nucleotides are TGTGCCACCAGCAGAGATAAAAGCGGGGGCCAATTTAGCACAGATACGCAGTATTTT. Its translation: CATSRDKSGGQFSTDTQYF.

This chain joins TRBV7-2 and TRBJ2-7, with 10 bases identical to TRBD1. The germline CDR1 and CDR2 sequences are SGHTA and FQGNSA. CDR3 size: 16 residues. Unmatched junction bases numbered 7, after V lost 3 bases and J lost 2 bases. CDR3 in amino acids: CASSFEGDRGTYEQYF. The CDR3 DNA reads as TGTGCCAGCAGCTTCGAGGGGGACAGGGGAACCTACGAGCAGTACTTC. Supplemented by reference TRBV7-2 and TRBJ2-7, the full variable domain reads GAGVSQSPSNKVTEKGKDVELRCDPISGHTALYWYRQSLGQGLEFLIYFQGNSAPDKSGLPSDRFSAERTGGSVSTLTIQRTQQEDSAVYLCASSFEGDRGTYEQYFGPGTRLTVT.

Here the CDR3 reads CATSRVGADPTNEKLFF. The CDR3 DNA follows: TGTGCCACCAGCAGAGTGGGGGCAGATCCAACTAATGAAAAACTGTTTTTT. The chain couples TRBV15 to TRBJ1-4; D may be TRBD1 (6 bases). Trimming took off 1 base at V and 0 bases at J, with 12 bases between the two ends. CDR3 length: 17 residues. The germline CDR1 and CDR2 sequences are LNHNV and YYDKDF (reference sequence).

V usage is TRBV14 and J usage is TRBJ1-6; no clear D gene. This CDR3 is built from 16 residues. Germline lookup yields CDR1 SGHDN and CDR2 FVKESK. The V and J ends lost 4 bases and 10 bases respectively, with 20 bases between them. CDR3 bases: TGTGCCAGCAGCCTCCACCGGGGAGAGGGTCGATCACCCCTCCACTTT. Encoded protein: CASSLHRGEGRSPLHF.

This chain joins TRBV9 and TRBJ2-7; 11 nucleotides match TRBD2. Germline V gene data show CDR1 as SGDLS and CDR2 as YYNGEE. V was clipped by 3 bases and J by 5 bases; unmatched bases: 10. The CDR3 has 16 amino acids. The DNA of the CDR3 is TGTGCCAGCAGCGGATCACTAGCGGGAGATCTCCACGAGCAGTACTTC. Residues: CASSGSLAGDLHEQYF.

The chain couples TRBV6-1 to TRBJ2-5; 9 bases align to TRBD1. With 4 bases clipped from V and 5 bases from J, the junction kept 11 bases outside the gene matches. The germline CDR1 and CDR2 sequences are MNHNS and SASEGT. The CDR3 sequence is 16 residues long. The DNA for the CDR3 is TGTGCCAGCAGTGGTGTCCCGGGACAGGGCCACGAGACCCAGTACTTC. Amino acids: CASSGVPGQGHETQYF.

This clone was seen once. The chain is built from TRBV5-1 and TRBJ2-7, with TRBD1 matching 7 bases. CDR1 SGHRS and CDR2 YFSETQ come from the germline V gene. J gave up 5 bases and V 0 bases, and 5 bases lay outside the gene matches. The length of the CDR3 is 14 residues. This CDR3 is CASSLVQGFDEQYF. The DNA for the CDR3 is TGCGCCAGCAGCTTGGTACAGGGGTTCGACGAGCAGTACTTC.

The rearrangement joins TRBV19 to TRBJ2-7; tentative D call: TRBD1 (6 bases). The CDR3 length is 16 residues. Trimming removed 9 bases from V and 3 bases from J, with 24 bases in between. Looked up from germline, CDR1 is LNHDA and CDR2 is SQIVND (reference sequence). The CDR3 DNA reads TGTGCCAGCAGCCCGGGACAACCCAGAACCCTCTACGAGCAGTACTTC. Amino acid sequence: CASSPGQPRTLYEQYF. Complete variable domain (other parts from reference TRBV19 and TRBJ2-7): DGGITQSPKYLFRKEGQNVTLSCEQNLNHDAMYWYRQDPGQGLRLIYYSQIVNDFQKGDIAEGYSVSREKKESFPLTVTSAQKNPTAFYLCASSPGQPRTLYEQYFGPGTRLTVT.